In this sample, the clone carrying this T cell receptor (beta chain) turned up a few times. The source of the blood RNA was unsorted whole blood, and germline DNA was extracted as well. Germline values: CDR1 SQVTM, CDR2 ANQGSEA. CDR3 size: 13 residues. Trimming cost V 5 bases and J 10 bases; bases outside gene matches: 8. The sample comes from a study of tumor-infiltrating lymphocytes in primary liver carcinoma. A primer matching the constant region was used to make TCR beta cDNA from approximately 0.55 ug of total RNA. Construction of TCR beta libraries relied on three successive nested multiplex PCR rounds employing slightly modified ARM-PCR. Forward primers for TRBV1-TRBV30 and a C-beta reverse primer served the first two PCR rounds, at approximately 10 cycles each. TCRdb re-analysed the multiplex PCR reads in MiXCR, keeping a single row per CDR3 protein. The sample lists hundreds of thousands of distinct CDR3 sequences, 58% occurring once.

J is TRBJ2-1 and V is TRBV29-1; TRBD2 matches at 10 bases. Sequenced material: peripheral blood. This TCR derives from a woman in her twenties or thirties with primary liver carcinoma and hepatitis B virus infection. CDR3 amino acids: CSVTSGILREQFF. The CDR3 DNA reads TGCAGCGTTACTAGCGGGATTTTGAGGGAGCAGTTCTTC.